Detailed here is one T cell receptor beta chain. This clone was seen a handful of times. There is no known antigen for this receptor. Base qualities are not provided; no much larger clone lies one nucleotide away. In total, roughly 670 healthy bone marrow donors made up the cohort. All cohort members were sampled while nominally healthy, although unrecorded immune exposures were likely present. The donor tested CMV seropositive and was one of the 289 seropositive cohort members. A peripheral blood sample was collected from each donor, and TCR beta sequencing was performed on peripheral blood mononuclear cells. Genomic DNA extraction from the blood cell samples was performed with the Qiagen DNeasy Blood Extraction Kit. The sample belongs to a study of cytomegalovirus exposure and HLA in healthy donors (TCRdb year 2017). Turning to the overall study: According to an earlier analysis of 587 of the donors, roughly 180 million T cells yielded 120 million or so unique TCR beta sequences and about 300 Gb of sequence data. Around 320 gigabases of sequencing data and 70 million to 85 million unique TCR sequences were included in an early release covering around 650 HLA-typed donors. Of the roughly 390 genotyped donors, 81% were placed in the genetic ancestry cluster associated with self-reported Caucasian donors. The study aimed to test whether signatures of past pathogen exposure could be identified by cataloging public T cell receptors. Using immunosequencing, the study profiled T cell repertoires from around 680 subjects and related those repertoires to cytomegalovirus serostatus. Besides the first cohort of hundreds of subjects, a separate validation cohort made up of 120 different subjects was used. To predict cytomegalovirus infection status, the study brought together high-throughput TCR immunosequencing, statistical association of individual TCRs with disease status, and machine learning. A later analysis re-examined previously published TCR beta repertoires from several hundred donors and added high-resolution HLA genotyping to investigate patterns of TCR occurrence. Rather than using new phenotypic data, the later analysis identified candidate immune exposures from TCR beta sequences and from how often those sequences occurred across donors. An earlier analysis of several hundred of the donors used high-throughput TCR beta sequencing to judge whether each TCR beta V gene segment behaved as functional or pseudogenic. Donor age, sex, ethnicity and CMV serostatus were compiled together with the repertoire data. In a later genetic analysis, genome-wide SNP genotypes for 398 of the 666 donors were used, and that subset was treated as a discovery cohort. Every discovery cohort repertoire had been produced on one sequencing platform. Class I and class II HLA loci were covered by the typing at four-digit resolution. Typing coverage varied by locus: about 620-630 donors for A, B, C, DRB1 and DQB1; roughly 560 for DQA1; nearly 610 for DPA1; approximately 490 for DPB1. Several DR-DQ haplotypes were treated as single units for association and clustering because of strong linkage in the cohort. Among 398 genotyped donors of the cohort, an average of around 250,000 unique TCR beta nucleotide sequences was sequenced per donor, of which about 18% were non-productive.

Counted from cysteine to phenylalanine, this CDR3 has 15 amino acids. Only the CDR3 portion is preserved as DNA: 45 bases, with reading frame beginning at the first base. V ends up 6 bases short and J 4 bases short, with an unmatched junction base count of 6. According to the germline V gene (reference sequence), CDR1 reads LNHDA and CDR2 reads SQIVND. Libraries were made using the immunoSEQ multiplex PCR assay. For the multiplex PCR, a mixture combining 60 forward primers for TCR Vbeta segments and 13 reverse primers for TCR Jbeta segments was used. A multiplex PCR assay on genomic DNA amplified the CDR3 region of rearranged TCR beta genes. On the Illumina HiSeq System, the amplified TCR beta libraries were sequenced as 87-base-pair reads. Concerning the study's data processing: A later analysis tallied roughly 78 million unique TCR beta chains across the 666 repertoires, and some 10 million of those chains were shared by two or more donors. Raw reads were error-corrected and collapsed into unique sequences with a nearest-neighbor algorithm that merged closely related sequences to remove PCR and sequencing errors. CDR3 sequences were aligned to IMGT reference sequences to assign V, D and J gene segments. For a sequence to be retained, at least a six-nucleotide match to both a V gene segment and a J gene segment was required. A rearrangement counted as productive if the CDR3 had no stop codons and remained in frame with V and J, and every other rearrangement counted as non-productive. CDR3 was defined according to IMGT convention as the region running from the second conserved V-encoded cysteine to the conserved J-encoded phenylalanine. The earlier analysis of approximately 500 of the donors excluded sequences that lacked an unambiguous match to a single V gene segment. An earlier analysis of fewer than 750 of the donors called V segments functional above 56.7% productive rearrangements and segregating when the between-donor standard deviation exceeded 5%. A statistical classification framework was developed to diagnose cytomegalovirus status using the catalog of TCR beta chain sequences. A later analysis assigned V and J genes by comparing TCR nucleotide sequences with IMGT/GENE-DB human TR gene sequences. Using the TCRdist pipeline, a later analysis assigned CDR3 sequences along with most-parsimonious VDJ recombination scenarios. In a later analysis, each TCR beta chain was defined by its CDR3 amino acid sequence together with its V-gene family, and reads without a unique V-gene family were excluded. In a later analysis, around 600 highly shared, low-generation-probability nucleotide sequences were removed to address suspected cross-contamination and a sequencing artifact. A later analysis calculated a clonal expansion index for each public chain from normalized within-repertoire ranks of inferred template counts. In a later analysis, generation probabilities were computed with a VDJ recombination model fitted to out-of-frame rearrangements, and the resulting probabilities were checked against IGoR. In a later analysis, TCR-TCR, TCR-HLA and TCR-CMV co-occurrence was scored with hypergeometric tests, and a repertoire-size bias correction was applied to TCR pairs. A later analysis estimated false discovery rates by permuting HLA or CMV assignments 20 times. In a later analysis, co-occurring TCRs were grouped using DBSCAN, with TCRdist sequence similarity added in when clustering inside HLA-allele-positive subsets. Co-occurrence clustering excluded repertoires with fewer than 30,000 or more than 120,000 public chains, plus five with anomalous nucleotide sharing. Entries here come from immuneACCESS through TCRdb and include only in-frame sequences with V and J called. Some clones fail to appear in such tables; in the studies checked, an unresolved V gene covers under half of the shortfall, and the cause of the remainder is unknown. That table furnishes V, J and clone size, whereas the DNA furnished D and trimming. The sample table shows more than 95,000 clones, and 10% to 13% are seen once. The biggest ten clones account for under 6% of the sample.

Points the paper makes about the study in general: Cytomegalovirus status was reported to be diagnosed by the classifier with high specificity and sensitivity in both the original and validation cohorts. A later genetic analysis associated a missense DCLRE1C variant with V-gene and J-gene trimming of TCR beta chains, and an independent cohort replicated the association. Strong co-occurrence of HLA alleles, especially DR and DQ, made assigning TCR associations to individual alleles difficult. A later analysis found that HLA-associated TCR beta chains were more clonally expanded and had lower generation probabilities than equally common non-associated chains. A later analysis found that most CMV-associated TCR beta chains appeared HLA-restricted, with HLA associations seemingly driven largely by CMV exposure. The authors suggested that the approach could potentially be extended to other disease states and immunological phenotypes. In an earlier analysis of some 640 of the donors, most TCR beta V segments were observed in productive rearrangements about 90% or about 30% of the time, broadly matching IMGT annotations. The study gave a list of around 170 TCR beta chains associated with cytomegalovirus. Because some donors lacked HLA typing at each locus, the association tests relied only on the typed subset. A later analysis found that TCR association rates varied across HLA loci, with DRB1 alleles showing the most associated TCRs and HLA-C alleles the fewest. The earlier analysis of fewer than 750 of the donors excluded 15 to 20 rarely observed V segments, including chromosome 9 orphons, because counts were too low. CMV serostatus was the only immune exposure information available for the cohort. In a later genetic analysis, fewer N-insertions in productive TCRs were reported among donors in an Asian-associated ancestry cluster than the roughly 710-donor mean. Sequencing depth was assumed to be roughly uniform across donors in the presence/absence analyses, though that assumption may not hold. In vitro tests confirmed that a few of the cytomegalovirus-associated TCR beta chains recognize cytomegalovirus antigens. Only TCR beta chains were sequenced in this cohort, and the absence of alpha or paired-chain data limited detectable features. Some IMGT-functional V segments, including TRBV6-2 and TRBV6-3, could not be distinguished by the 87-base-pair reads and were therefore excluded. A group of highly shared sequence variants was considered likely to be a technical artifact of the sequencing pipeline. Correlated functional status among segregating V segments might reflect linkage disequilibrium, but an unknown experimental factor could not be ruled out. Across donors, most TCR sequences were observed very rarely, whereas some public TCRs were present in many individuals. According to a later analysis, parvovirus B19, influenza, CMV and Epstein-Barr virus appeared linked to several top co-occurrence clusters. A further reported finding was that TCR beta sequences accurately predicted the HLA-A and HLA-B alleles for most subjects in the first cohort. In a later analysis, some 17,000 TCR beta sequences were associated with specific HLA alleles at a false discovery rate of 0.05.

Recombination joined TRBV19 with TRBJ2-3, with 11 bases aligning to TRBD1. This receptor was obtained from a woman between 18 and 29 years old in good health and CMV-seropositive. The sample taken for sequencing was PBMCs. The CDR3 has the sequence CASRAGQGGADTQYF. The DNA is TGTGCCAGTAGGGCGGGACAGGGGGGAGCAGATACGCAGTATTTT.